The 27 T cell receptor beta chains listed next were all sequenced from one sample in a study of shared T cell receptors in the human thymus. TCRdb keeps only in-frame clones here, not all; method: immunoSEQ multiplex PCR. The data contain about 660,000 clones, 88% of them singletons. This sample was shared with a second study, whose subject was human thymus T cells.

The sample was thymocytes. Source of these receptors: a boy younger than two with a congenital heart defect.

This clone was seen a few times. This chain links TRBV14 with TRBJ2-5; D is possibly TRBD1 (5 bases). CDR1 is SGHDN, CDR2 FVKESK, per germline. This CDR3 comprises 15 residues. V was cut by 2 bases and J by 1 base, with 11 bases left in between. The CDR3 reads CASSQHRPIQETQYF. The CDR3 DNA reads TGTGCCAGCAGCCAACACAGGCCGATCCAAGAGACCCAGTACTTC.

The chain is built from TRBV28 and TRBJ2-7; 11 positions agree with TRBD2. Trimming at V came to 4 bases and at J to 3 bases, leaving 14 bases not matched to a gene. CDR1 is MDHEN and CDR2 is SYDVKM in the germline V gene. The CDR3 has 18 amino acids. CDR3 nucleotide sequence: TGTGCCAGCAGTTGCCCACTTAGCGGGAGGGCGCCGGACTACGAGCAGTACTTC. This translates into CASSCPLSGRAPDYEQYF.

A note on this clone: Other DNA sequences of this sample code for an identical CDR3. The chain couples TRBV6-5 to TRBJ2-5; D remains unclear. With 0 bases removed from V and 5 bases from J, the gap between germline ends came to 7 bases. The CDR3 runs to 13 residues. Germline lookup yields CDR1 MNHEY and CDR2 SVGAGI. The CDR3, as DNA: TGTGCCAGCAGTTACTCAGAGAGGGAGACCCAGTACTTC. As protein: CASSYSERETQYF.

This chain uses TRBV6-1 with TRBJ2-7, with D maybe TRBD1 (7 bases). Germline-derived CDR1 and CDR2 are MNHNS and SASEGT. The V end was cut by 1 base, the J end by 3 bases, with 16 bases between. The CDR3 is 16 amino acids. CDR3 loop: CASSEGPRDRDYEQYF. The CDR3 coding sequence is TGTGCCAGCAGTGAAGGACCGCGGGACAGAGACTACGAGCAGTACTTC.

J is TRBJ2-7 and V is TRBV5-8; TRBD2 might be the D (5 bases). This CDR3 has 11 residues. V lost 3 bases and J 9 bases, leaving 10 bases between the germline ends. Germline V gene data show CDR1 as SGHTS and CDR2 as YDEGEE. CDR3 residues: CASSCGGVQYF. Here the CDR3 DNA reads TGTGCCAGCAGCTGCGGAGGCGTGCAGTACTTC.

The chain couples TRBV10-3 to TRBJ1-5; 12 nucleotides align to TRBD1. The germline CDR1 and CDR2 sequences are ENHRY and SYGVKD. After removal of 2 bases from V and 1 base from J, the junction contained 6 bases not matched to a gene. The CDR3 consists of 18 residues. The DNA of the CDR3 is TGTGCCATCAGTGAGACCGGGACAGGGGGCGCGAGCAATCAGCCCCAGCATTTT. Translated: CAISETGTGGASNQPQHF.

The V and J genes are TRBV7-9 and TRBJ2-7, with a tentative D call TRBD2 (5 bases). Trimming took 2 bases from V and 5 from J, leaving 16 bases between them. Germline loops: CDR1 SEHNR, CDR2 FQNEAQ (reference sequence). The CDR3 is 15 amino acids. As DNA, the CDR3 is TGTGCCAGCAGCTTATCGGTGGGAGCTGGTCACGAGCAGTACTTC. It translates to CASSLSVGAGHEQYF.

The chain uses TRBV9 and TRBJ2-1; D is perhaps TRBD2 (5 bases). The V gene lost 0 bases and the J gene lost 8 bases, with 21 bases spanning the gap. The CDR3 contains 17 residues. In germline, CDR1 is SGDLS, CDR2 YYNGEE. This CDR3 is CASSVALGSGPYDEQFF. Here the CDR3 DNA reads TGTGCCAGCAGCGTAGCCCTTGGAAGCGGCCCATACGATGAGCAGTTCTTC.

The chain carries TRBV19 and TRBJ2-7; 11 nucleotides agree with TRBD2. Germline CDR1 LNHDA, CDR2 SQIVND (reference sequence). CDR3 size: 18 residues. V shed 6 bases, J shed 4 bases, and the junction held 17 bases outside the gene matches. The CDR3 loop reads CASSKLGTSGIRGYEQYF. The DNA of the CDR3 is TGTGCCAGTAGCAAACTCGGGACTAGCGGAATCAGGGGGTACGAGCAGTACTTC.

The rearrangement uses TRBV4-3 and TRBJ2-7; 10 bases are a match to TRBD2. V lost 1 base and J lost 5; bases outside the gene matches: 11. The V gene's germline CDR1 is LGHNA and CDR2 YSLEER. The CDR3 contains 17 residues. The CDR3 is CASSQARGLANWHEQYF. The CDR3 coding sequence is TGCGCCAGCAGCCAAGCCCGGGGACTAGCGAACTGGCACGAGCAGTACTTC.

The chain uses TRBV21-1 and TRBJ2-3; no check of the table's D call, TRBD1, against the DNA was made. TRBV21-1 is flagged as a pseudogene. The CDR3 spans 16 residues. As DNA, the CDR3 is TGTGCCAGCAGCAGAGACAGGGGGGATTCCACAGATACGCAGTATTTT. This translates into CASSRDRGDSTDTQYF.

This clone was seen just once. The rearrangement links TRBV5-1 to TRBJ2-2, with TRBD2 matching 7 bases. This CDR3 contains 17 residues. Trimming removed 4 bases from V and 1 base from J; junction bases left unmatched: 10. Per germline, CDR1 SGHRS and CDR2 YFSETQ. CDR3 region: CASSPGRGEGNTGELFF. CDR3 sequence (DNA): TGCGCCAGCAGCCCCGGTCGGGGGGAGGGGAACACCGGGGAGCTGTTTTTT.

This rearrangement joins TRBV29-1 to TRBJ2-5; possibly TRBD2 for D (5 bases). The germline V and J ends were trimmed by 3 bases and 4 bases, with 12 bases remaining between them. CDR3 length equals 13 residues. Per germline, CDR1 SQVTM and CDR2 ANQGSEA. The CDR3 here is CSVDRGFPETQYF. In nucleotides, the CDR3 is TGCAGCGTTGACCGAGGGTTTCCAGAGACCCAGTACTTC.

CDR3 DNA sequence: TGTGCCAGCAGCTTGGCCGTGGGCAGGGGTGGGTCTGGGGCCAACGTCCTGACTTTC. Translating gives CASSLAVGRGGSGANVLTF. The rearrangement links TRBV5-6 to TRBJ2-6, with D possibly matching TRBD1 (6 bases). The CDR3 loop spans 19 amino acids. The germline V gene has CDR1 SGHDT and CDR2 YYEEEE. Trimming removed 0 bases from V and 1 base from J, with 17 bases in between.

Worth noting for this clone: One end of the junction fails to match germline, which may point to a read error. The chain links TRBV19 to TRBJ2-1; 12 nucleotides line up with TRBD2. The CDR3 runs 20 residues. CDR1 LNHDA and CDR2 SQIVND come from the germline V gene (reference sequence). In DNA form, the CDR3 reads TGTGCCAGTAGTATAGACCTAGCGGGAGGGCCCAGCGGGACCTACAATGGGCAGTTCTTC. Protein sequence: CASSIDLAGGPSGTYNGQFF.

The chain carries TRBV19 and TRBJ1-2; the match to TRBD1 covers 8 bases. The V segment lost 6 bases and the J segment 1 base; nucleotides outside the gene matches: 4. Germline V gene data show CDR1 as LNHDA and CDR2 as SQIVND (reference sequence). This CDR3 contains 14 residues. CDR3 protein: CASRRDRRNYGYTF. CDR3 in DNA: TGTGCCAGTAGGAGGGACAGGCGTAACTATGGCTACACCTTC.

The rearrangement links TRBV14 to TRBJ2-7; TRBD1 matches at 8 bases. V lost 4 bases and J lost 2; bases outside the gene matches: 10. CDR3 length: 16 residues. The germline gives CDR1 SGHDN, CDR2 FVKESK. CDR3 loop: CASSLDPGGGTYEQYF. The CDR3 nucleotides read TGTGCCAGCAGCCTCGACCCAGGGGGCGGCACCTACGAGCAGTACTTC. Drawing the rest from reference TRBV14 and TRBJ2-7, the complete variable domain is EAGVTQFPSHSVIEKGQTVTLRCDPISGHDNLYWYRRVMGKEIKFLLHFVKESKQDESGMPNNRFLAERTGGTYSTLKVQPAELEDSGVYFCASSLDPGGGTYEQYFGPGTRLTVT.

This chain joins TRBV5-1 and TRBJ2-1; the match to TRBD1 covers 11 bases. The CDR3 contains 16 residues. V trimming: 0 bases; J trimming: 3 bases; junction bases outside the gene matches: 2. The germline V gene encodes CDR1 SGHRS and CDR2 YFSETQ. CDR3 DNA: TGCGCCAGCAGCTTGGTCGGGACAGGGGGCTACAATGAGCAGTTCTTC. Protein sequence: CASSLVGTGGYNEQFF.

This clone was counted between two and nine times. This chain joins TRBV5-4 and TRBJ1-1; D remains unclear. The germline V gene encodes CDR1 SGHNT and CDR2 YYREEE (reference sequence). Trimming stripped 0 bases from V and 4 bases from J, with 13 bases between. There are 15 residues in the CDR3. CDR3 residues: CASSLVGRRATEAFF. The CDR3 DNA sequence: TGTGCCAGCAGCTTGGTGGGCCGGAGGGCCACTGAAGCTTTCTTT.

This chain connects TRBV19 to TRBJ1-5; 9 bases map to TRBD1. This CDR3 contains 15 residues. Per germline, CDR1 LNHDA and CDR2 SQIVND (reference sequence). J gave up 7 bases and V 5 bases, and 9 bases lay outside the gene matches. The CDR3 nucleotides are TGTGCCAGTAGTCGGGGACAGGGAGAGGGACAGCCCCAGCATTTT. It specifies CASSRGQGEGQPQHF.

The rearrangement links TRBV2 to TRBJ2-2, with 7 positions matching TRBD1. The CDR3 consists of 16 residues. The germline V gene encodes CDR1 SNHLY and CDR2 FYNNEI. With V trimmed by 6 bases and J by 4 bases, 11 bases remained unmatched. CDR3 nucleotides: TGTGCCAGCAGAGATTACAGGGGCTCGGCCACCGGGGAGCTGTTTTTT. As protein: CASRDYRGSATGELFF.

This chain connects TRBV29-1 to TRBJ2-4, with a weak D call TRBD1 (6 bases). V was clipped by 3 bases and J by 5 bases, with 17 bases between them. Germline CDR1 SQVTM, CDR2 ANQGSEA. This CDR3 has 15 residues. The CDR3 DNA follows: TGCAGCGTTGAGGTCCCCTACAGGGCCGAAAACATTCAGTACTTC. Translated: CSVEVPYRAENIQYF.

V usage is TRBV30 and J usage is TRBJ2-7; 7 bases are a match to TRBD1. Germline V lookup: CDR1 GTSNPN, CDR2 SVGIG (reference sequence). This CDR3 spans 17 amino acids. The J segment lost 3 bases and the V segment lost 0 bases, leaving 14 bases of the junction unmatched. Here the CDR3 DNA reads TGTGCCTGGAGTGTAGAGATCCGACAGGGAAAGGACTACGAGCAGTACTTC. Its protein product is CAWSVEIRQGKDYEQYF. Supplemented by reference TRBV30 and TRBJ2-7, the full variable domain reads SQTIHQWPATLVQPVGSPLSLECTVEGTSNPNLYWYRQAAGRGLQLLFYSVGIGQISSEVPQNLSASRPQDRQFILSSKKLLLSDSGFYLCAWSVEIRQGKDYEQYFGPGTRLTVT.

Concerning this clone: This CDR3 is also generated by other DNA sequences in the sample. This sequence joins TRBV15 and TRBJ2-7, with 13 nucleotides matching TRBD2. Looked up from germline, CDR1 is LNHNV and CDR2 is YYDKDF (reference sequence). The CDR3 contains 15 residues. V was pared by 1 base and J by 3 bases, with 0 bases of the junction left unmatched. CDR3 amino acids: CATSRGTSGSYEQYF. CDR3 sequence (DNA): TGTGCCACCAGCAGAGGGACTAGCGGGAGCTACGAGCAGTACTTC.

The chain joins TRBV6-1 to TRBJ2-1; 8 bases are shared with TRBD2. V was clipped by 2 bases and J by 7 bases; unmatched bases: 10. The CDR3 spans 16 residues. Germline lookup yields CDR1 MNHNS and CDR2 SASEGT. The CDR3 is CASSEFVSGTWNEQFF. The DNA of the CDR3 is TGTGCCAGCAGTGAATTTGTTAGCGGGACCTGGAATGAGCAGTTCTTC.

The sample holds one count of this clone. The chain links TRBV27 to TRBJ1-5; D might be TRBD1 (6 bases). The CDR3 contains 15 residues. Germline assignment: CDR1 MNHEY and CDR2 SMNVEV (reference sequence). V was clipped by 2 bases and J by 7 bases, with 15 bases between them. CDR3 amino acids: CASSLRGGKIQPQHF. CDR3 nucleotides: TGTGCCAGCAGTTTACGGGGGGGCAAGATACAGCCCCAGCATTTT.

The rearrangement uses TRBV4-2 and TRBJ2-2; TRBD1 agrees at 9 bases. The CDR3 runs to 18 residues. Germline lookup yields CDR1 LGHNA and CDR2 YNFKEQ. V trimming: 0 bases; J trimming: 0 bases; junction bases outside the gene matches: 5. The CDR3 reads CASSQDQQGAPNTGELFF. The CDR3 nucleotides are TGTGCCAGCAGCCAAGATCAACAGGGGGCGCCGAACACCGGGGAGCTGTTTTTT.